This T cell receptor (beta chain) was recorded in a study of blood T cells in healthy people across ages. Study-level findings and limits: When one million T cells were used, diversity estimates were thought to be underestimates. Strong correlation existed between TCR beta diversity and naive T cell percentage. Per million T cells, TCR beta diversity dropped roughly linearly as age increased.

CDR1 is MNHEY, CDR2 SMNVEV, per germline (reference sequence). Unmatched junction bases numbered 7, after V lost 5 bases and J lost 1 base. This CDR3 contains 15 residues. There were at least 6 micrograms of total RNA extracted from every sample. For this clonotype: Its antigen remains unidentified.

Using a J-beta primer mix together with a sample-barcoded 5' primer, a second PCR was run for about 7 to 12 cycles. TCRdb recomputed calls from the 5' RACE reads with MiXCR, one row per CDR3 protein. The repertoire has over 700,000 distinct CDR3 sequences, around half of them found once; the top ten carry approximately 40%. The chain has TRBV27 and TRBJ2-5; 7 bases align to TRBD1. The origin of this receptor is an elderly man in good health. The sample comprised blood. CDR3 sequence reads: CASSRGGGIQETQYF. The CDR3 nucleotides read TGTGCCAGCAGTCGAGGGGGCGGCATCCAAGAGACCCAGTACTTC.